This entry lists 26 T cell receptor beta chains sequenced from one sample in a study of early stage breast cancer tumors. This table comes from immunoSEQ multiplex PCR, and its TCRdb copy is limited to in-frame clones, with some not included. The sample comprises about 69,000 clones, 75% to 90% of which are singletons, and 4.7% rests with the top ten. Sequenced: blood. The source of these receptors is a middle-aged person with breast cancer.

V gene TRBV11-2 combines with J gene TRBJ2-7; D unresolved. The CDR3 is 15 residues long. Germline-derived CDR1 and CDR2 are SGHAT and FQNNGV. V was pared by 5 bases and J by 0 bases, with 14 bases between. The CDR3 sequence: CASSPLTLSSYEQYF. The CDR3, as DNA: TGTGCCAGCAGCCCTCTAACTCTGAGCTCCTACGAGCAGTACTTC. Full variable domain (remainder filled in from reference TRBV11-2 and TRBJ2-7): EAGVAQSPRYKIIEKRQSVAFWCNPISGHATLYWYQQILGQGPKLLIQFQNNGVVDDSQLPKDRFSAERLKGVDSTLKIQPAKLEDSAVYLCASSPLTLSSYEQYFGPGTRLTVT.

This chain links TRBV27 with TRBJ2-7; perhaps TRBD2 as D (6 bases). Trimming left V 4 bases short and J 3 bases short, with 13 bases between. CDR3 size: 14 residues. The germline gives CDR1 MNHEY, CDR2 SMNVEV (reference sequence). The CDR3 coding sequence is TGTGCCAGCAGTTCGTCCGGGACTCGCTACGAGCAGTACTTC. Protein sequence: CASSSSGTRYEQYF.

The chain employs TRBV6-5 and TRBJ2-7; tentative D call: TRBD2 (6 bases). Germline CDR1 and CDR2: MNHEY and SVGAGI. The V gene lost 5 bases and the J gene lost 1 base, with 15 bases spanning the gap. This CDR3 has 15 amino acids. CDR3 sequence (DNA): TGTGCCAGCAGTCGGGACTCCAGCGGATCCTACGAGCAGTACTTC. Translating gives CASSRDSSGSYEQYF.

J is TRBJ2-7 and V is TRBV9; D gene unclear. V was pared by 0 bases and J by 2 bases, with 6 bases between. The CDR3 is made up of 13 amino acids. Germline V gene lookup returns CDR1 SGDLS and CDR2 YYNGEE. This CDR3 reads CASSVGIAYEQYF. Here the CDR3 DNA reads TGTGCCAGCAGCGTAGGCATTGCCTACGAGCAGTACTTC.

The CDR3 region has the DNA TGTGCCACCGAAGACCTTGACCGCCGGAACACTGAAGCTTTCTTT. It encodes CATEDLDRRNTEAFF. The chain uses TRBV10-3 and TRBJ1-1; no clear D. Germline CDR1 and CDR2: ENHRY and SYGVKD. V dropped 10 bases and J dropped 1 base, with 19 bases sitting between them. The CDR3 is made up of 15 amino acids.

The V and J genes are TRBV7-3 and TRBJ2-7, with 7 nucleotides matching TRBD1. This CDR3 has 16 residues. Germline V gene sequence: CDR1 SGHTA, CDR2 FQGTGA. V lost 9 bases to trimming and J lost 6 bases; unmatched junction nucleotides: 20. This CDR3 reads CASSPNTLDRVGEQYF. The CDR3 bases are TGTGCCAGTTCTCCTAACACACTTGACAGGGTGGGCGAGCAGTACTTC.

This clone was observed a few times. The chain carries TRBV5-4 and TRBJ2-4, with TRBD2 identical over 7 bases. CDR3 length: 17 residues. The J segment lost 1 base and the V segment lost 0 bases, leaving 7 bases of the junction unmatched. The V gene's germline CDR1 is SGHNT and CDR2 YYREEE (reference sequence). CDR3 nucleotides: TGTGCCAGCAGCTTGGGCGGGGGAATAGTGGCCAAAAACATTCAGTACTTC. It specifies CASSLGGGIVAKNIQYF.

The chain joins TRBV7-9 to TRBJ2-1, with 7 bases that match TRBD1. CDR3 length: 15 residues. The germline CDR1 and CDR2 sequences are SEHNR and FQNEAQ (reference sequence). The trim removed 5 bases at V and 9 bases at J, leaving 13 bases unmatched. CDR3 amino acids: CASSLGQETNSEQFF. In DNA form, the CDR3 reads TGTGCCAGCAGCCTCGGACAGGAAACGAATAGTGAGCAGTTCTTC.

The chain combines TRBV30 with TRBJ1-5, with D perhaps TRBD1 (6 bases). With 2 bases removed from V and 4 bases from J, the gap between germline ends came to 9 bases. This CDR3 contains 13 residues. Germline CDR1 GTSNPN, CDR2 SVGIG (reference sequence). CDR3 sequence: CAWSLTGNQPQHF. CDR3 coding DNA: TGTGCCTGGAGTCTTACAGGGAATCAGCCCCAGCATTTT.

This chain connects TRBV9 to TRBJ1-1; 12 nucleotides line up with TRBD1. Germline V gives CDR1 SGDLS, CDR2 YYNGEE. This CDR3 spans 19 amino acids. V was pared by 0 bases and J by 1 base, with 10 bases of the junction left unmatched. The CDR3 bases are TGTGCCAGCAGCGTAGGCGCAGAGCCGGGACAGGGGGCGAACACTGAAGCTTTCTTT. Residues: CASSVGAEPGQGANTEAFF.

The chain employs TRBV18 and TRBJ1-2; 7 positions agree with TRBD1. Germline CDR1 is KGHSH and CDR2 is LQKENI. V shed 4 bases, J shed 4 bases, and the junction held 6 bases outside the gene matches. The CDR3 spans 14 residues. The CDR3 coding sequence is TGTGCCAGCTCACAGGGGGCGCGAGGCTATGGCTACACCTTC. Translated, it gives CASSQGARGYGYTF.

In nucleotides, the CDR3 is TGTGCCAGCTTAACCGGGACGATCACTGAAGCTTTCTTT. This codes for CASLTGTITEAFF. This chain links TRBV18 with TRBJ1-1; a weak D match, TRBD1 (5 bases). V was pared by 7 bases and J by 4 bases, with 13 bases between. Germline CDR1 KGHSH, CDR2 LQKENI. This CDR3 has 13 residues.

Here the CDR3 DNA reads TGTGCCAGTAGTGCGGGACAGGGCGCAAACTATGGCTACACCTTC. Protein: CASSAGQGANYGYTF. This chain uses TRBV19 with TRBJ1-2; 9 nucleotides match TRBD1. The CDR3 spans 15 residues. CDR1 is LNHDA, CDR2 SQIVND, per germline (reference sequence). J was trimmed by 2 bases and V by 5 bases; bases with no gene match: 6.

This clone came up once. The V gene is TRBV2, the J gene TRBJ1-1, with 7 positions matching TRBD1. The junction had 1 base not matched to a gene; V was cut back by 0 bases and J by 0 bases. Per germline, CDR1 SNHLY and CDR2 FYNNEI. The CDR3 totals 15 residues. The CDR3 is CASSEADRMNTEAFF. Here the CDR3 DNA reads TGTGCCAGCAGTGAAGCGGACAGGATGAACACTGAAGCTTTCTTT.

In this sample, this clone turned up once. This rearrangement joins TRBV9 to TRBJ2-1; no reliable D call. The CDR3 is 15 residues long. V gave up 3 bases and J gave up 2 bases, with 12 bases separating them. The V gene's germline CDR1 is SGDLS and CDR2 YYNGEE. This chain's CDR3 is CASSALQETYNEQFF. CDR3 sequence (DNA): TGTGCCAGCAGCGCCCTCCAGGAAACCTACAATGAGCAGTTCTTC. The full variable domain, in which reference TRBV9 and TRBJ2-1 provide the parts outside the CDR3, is DSGVTQTPKHLITATGQRVTLRCSPRSGDLSVYWYQQSLDQGLQFLIQYYNGEERAKGNILERFSAQQFPDLHSELNLSSLELGDSALYFCASSALQETYNEQFFGPGTRLTVL.

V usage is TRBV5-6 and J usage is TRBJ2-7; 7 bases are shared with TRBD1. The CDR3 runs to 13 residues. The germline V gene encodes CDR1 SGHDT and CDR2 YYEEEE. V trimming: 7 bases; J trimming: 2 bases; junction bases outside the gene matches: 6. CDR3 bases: TGTGCCAGCGTGGACAGGAGCACCTACGAGCAGTACTTC. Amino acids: CASVDRSTYEQYF.

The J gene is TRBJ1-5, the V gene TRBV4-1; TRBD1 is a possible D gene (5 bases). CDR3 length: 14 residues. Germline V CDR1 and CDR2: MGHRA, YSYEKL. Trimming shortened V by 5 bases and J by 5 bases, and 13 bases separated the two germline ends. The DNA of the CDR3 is TGCGCCAGCAGCGAGGGACTCGGATATCAGCCCCAGCATTTT. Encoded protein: CASSEGLGYQPQHF.

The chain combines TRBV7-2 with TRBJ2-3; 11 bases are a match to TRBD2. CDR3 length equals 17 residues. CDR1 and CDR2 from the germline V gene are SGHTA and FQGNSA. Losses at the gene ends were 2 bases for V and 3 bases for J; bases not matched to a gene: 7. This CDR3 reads CASSLQATSGRTDTQYF. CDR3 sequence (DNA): TGTGCCAGCAGCTTACAAGCAACTAGCGGGAGAACAGATACGCAGTATTTT.

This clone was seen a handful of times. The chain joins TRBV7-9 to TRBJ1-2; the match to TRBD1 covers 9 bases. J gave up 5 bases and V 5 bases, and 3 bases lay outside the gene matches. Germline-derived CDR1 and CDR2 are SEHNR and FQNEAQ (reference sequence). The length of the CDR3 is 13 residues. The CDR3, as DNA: TGTGCCAGCAGCCTGGACAGGGGATATGGCTACACCTTC. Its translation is CASSLDRGYGYTF.

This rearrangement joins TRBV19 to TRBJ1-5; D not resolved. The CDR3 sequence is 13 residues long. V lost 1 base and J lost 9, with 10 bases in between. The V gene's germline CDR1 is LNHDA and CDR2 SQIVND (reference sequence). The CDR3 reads CASSIVHPGPQHF. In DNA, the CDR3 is TGTGCCAGTAGTATAGTCCACCCCGGGCCCCAGCATTTT.

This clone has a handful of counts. In nucleotides, the CDR3 is TGTGCCAGCAGTGAATTGTTCCTCGGCGGACTATTGACCTACGAGCAGTACTTC. It translates to CASSELFLGGLLTYEQYF. The genes are TRBV6-1 and TRBJ2-7, with D tentatively TRBD2 (6 bases). V lost 2 bases and J 2 bases, leaving 22 bases between the germline ends. This CDR3 is 18 amino acids long. Looked up from germline, CDR1 is MNHNS and CDR2 is SASEGT.

The CDR3: CASSVAPGVIESLTGELFF. The CDR3 DNA is TGTGCCAGCAGCGTAGCTCCGGGAGTGATAGAATCCCTAACCGGGGAGCTGTTTTTT. The rearrangement links TRBV9 to TRBJ2-2, with D tentatively TRBD2 (6 bases). Germline V gene sequence: CDR1 SGDLS, CDR2 YYNGEE. The V end was cut by 0 bases, the J end by 5 bases, with 23 bases between. The CDR3 runs 19 residues.

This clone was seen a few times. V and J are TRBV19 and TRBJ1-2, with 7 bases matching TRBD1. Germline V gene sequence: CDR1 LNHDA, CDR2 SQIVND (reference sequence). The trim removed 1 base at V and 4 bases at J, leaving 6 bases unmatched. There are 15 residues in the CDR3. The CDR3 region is CASSIVSAGGYGYTF. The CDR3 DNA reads TGTGCCAGTAGTATAGTGTCGGCAGGGGGCTATGGCTACACCTTC.

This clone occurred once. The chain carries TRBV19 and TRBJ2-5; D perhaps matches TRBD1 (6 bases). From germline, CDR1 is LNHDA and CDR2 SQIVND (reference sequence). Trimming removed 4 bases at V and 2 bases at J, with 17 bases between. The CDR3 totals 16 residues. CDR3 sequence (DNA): TGTGCCAGTAGTACCCGACTCGGGACAAAACAAGAGACCCAGTACTTC. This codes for CASSTRLGTKQETQYF.

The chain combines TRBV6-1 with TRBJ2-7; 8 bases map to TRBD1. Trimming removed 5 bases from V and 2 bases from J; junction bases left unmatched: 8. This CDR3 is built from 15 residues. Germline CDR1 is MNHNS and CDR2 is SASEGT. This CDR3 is CASSSGTGIPYEQYF. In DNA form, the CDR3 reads TGTGCCAGCAGTTCAGGGACAGGCATACCCTACGAGCAGTACTTC.

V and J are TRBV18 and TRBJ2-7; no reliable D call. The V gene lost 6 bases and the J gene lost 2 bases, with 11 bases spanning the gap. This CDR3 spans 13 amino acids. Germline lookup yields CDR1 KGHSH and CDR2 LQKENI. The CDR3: CASSLGRTYEQYF. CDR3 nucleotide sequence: TGTGCCAGCTCTCTAGGACGGACCTACGAGCAGTACTTC.